This record looks at one T cell receptor (beta chain) sequence and its context. What it binds is not known. This entry belongs to a study of CD8+CD57+ T cells in acquired aplastic anemia. Study results and caveats: No significant difference in CD8+ Simpson's diversity was found between patients and controls.

The CDR3 totals 15 residues. The V gene end was trimmed by 10 bases and the J gene end by 7 bases; junction bases not matched to a gene: 15. Germline CDR1 is LNHDA and CDR2 is SQIVND (reference sequence). All patients picked for sequencing had shown, by flow cytometry, an expansion of CD8+CD57+ cells. TCR beta VDJ and CDR3 profiles were obtained from a genomic DNA template. Using its own MiXCR run on the reads, TCRdb lists one record per CDR3 protein. The sample lists approximately 170,000 distinct CDR3 sequences, approximately 44% seen once, with roughly 3.2% in the top ten. The TCR sequence derives from a human donor with aplastic anemia. The rearrangement links TRBV19 to TRBJ2-1; 8 bases are a match to TRBD2. Specimen: sorted CD4+, CD8+, or CD8+CD57+ T cells (not recorded which) from PBMCs. The CDR3 loop is CATRMGLGRGNEQFF. In DNA, the CDR3 is TGTGCCACCAGGATGGGACTAGGACGGGGTAATGAGCAGTTCTTC.